The T cell receptor (beta chain) described here comes from a study of blood T cell repertoires in COVID-19. Across the whole study: Researchers got acute and convalescent COVID-19 samples from the United States, Italy and Spain. T cells, B-cell-depleted T cells, or PBMCs supplied cDNA or gDNA.

V was pared by 5 bases and J by 4 bases, with 12 bases between. The germline CDR1 and CDR2 sequences are SGHTA and FQGNSA. This CDR3 spans 13 amino acids. Assay used: immunoSEQ multiplex PCR; TCRdb lists only in-frame clones, some missing. The table shows roughly 59,000 clones, with 76% occurring only once. The receptor was derived from a woman in her fifties or sixties with active or convalescent COVID-19. The sample consisted of peripheral blood. The rearrangement links TRBV7-2 to TRBJ2-7, with D possibly TRBD2 on 6 matching bases. CDR3: CASSPVRGYEQYF. The CDR3 bases are TGTGCCAGCAGCCCCGTGCGGGGATACGAGCAGTACTTC.